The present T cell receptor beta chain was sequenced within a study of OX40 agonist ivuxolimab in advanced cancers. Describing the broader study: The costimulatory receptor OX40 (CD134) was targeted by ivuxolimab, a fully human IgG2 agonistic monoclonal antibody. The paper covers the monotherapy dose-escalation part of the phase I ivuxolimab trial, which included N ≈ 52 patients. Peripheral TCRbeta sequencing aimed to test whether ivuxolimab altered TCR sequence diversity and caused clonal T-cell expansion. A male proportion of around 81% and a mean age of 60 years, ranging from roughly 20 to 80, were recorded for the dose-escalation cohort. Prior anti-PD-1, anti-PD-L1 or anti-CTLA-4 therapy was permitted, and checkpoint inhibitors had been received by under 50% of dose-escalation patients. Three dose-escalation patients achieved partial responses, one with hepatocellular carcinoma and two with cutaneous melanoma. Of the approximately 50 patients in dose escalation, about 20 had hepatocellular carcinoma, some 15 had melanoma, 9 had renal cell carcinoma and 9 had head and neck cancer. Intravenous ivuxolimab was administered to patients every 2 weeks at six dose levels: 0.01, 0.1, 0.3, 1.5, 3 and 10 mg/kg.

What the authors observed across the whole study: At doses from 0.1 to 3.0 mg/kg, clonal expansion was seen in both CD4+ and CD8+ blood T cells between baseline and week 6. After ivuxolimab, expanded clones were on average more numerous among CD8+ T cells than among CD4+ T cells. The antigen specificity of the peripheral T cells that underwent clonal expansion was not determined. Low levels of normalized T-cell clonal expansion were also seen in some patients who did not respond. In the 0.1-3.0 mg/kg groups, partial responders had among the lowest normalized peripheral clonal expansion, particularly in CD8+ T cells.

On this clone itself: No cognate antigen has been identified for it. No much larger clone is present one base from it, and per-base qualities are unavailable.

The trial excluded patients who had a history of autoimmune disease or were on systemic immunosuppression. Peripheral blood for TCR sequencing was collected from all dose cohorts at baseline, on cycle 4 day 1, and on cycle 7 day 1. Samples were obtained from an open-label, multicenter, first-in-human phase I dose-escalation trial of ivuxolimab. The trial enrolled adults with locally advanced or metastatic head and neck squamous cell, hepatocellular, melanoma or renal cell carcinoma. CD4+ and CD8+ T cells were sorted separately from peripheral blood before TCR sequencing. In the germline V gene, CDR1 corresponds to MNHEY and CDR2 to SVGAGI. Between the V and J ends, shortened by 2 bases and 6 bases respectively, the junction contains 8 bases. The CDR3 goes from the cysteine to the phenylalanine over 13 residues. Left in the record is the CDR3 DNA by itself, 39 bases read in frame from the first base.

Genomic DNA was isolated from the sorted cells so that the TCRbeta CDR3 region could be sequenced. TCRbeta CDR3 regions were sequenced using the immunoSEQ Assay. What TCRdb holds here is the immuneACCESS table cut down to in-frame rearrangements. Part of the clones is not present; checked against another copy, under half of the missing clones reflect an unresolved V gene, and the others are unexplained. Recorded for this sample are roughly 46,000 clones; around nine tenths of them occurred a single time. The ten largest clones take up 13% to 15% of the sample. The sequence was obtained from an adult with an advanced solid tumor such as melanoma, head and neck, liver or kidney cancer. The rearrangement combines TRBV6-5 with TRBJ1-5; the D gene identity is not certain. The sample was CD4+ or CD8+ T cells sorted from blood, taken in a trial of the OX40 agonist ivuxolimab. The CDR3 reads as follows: CASSYTTSQPQHF. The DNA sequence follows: TGTGCCAGCAGTTACACGACATCTCAGCCCCAGCATTTT.